Below, one T cell receptor (beta chain) is given with its context. Its antigen is undetermined. This PCR relied on a set of 60 Vbeta primers and 13 Jbeta primers. Assay: immunoSEQ multiplex PCR; the TCRdb copy retains only in-frame clones and omits some. The repertoire includes more than 110,000 clones, about 81% of them detected once, and about 7% sits in the top ten. The source of the sample is a study of cytomegalovirus exposure and HLA in healthy donors. Study observations and caveats: In a later analysis, HLA-associated TCR beta chains were more clonally expanded than equally common others. The authors later linked a missense DCLRE1C variant to TCR beta V- and J-gene trimming. Productive status was seen about 90% or about 30% of the time for most TCR beta V segments in an earlier analysis.

The junction had 9 bases not matched to a gene; V was cut back by 4 bases and J by 8 bases. The CDR3 is 15 residues long. Germline loops: CDR1 SGDLS, CDR2 YYNGEE. The source is a man aged 25 to 40 in good health and CMV-seronegative. This sequence joins TRBV9 and TRBJ1-6; 7 positions agree with TRBD1. The sequencing input was PBMCs. CDR3 DNA sequence: TGTGCCAGCAGCCTCTCCGGGACAGACTATTCACCCCTCCACTTT. Amino acids: CASSLSGTDYSPLHF.